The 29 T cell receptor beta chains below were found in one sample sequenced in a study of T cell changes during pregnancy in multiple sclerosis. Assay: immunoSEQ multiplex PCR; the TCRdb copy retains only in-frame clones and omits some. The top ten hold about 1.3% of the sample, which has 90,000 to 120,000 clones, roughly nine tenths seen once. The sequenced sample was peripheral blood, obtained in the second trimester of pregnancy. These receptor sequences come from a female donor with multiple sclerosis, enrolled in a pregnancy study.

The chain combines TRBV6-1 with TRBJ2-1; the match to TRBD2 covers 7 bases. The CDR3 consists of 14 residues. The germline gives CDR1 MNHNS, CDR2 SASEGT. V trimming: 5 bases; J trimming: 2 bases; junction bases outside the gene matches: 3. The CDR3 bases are TGTGCCAGCAGTTCTAGCGGACCCTACAATGAGCAGTTCTTC. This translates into CASSSSGPYNEQFF.

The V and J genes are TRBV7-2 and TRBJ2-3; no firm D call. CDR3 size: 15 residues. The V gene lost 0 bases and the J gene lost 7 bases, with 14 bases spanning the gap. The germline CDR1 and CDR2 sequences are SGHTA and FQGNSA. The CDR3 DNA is TGTGCCAGCAGCTTAGCGTTTGCGGCTACATATACGCAGTATTTT. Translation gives CASSLAFAATYTQYF.

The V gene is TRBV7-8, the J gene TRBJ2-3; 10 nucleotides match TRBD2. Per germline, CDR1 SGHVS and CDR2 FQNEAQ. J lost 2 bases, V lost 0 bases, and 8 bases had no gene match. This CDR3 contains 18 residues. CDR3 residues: CASSLARGLAGATDTQYF. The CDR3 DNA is TGTGCCAGCAGCTTAGCGAGGGGGCTAGCGGGAGCCACAGATACGCAGTATTTT. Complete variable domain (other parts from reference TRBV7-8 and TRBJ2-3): GAGVSQSPRYKVAKRGQDVALRCDPISGHVSLFWYQQALGQGPEFLTYFQNEAQLDKSGLPSDRFFAERPEGSVSTLKIQRTQQEDSAVYLCASSLARGLAGATDTQYFGPGTRLTVL.

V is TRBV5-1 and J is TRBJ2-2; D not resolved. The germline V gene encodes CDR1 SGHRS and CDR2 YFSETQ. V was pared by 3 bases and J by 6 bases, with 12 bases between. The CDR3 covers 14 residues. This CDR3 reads CASSWADPPGELFF. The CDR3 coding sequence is TGCGCCAGCAGCTGGGCAGACCCGCCCGGGGAGCTGTTTTTT.

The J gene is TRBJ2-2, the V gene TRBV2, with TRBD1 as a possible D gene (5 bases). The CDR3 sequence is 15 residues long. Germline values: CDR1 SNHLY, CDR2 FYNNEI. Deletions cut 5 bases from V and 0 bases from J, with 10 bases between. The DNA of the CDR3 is TGTGCCAGCAGTCTCGACAGCGCGAACACCGGGGAGCTGTTTTTT. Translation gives CASSLDSANTGELFF.

This CDR3 reads CASSPQRTARNTEAFF. CDR3 nucleotide sequence: TGTGCCAGCTCACCACAGAGGACAGCACGGAACACTGAAGCTTTCTTT. The chain recombines TRBV18 with TRBJ1-1; weak D call: TRBD1 (6 bases). The germline V gene has CDR1 KGHSH and CDR2 LQKENI. The CDR3 is 16 amino acids. V dropped 1 base and J dropped 1 base, with 13 bases sitting between them. Based on the CDR3 plus reference TRBV18 and TRBJ1-1, the full variable domain is NAGVMQNPRHLVRRRGQEARLRCSPMKGHSHVYWYRQLPEEGLKFMVYLQKENIIDESGMPKERFSAEFPKEGPSILRIQQVVRGDSAAYFCASSPQRTARNTEAFFGQGTRLTVV.

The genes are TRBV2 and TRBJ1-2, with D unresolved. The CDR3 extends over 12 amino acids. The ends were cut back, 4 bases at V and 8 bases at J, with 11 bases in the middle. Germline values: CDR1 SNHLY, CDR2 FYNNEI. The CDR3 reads CASSVGQRGYTF. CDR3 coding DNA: TGTGCCAGCAGTGTCGGTCAGCGCGGCTACACCTTC. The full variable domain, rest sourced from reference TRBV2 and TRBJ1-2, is EPEVTQTPSHQVTQMGQEVILRCVPISNHLYFYWYRQILGQKVEFLVSFYNNEISEKSEIFDDQFSVERPDGSNFTLKIRSTKLEDSAMYFCASSVGQRGYTFGSGTRLTVV.

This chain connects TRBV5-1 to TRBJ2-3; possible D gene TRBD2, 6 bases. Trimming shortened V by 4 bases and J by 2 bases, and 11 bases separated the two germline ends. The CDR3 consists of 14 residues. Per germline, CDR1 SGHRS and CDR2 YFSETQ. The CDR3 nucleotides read TGCGCCAGCAGCCGCCGGGAGCTCACAGATACGCAGTATTTT. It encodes CASSRRELTDTQYF. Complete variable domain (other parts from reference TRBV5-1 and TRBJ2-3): KAGVTQTPRYLIKTRGQQVTLSCSPISGHRSVSWYQQTPGQGLQFLFEYFSETQRNKGNFPGRFSGRQFSNSRSEMNVSTLELGDSALYLCASSRRELTDTQYFGPGTRLTVL.

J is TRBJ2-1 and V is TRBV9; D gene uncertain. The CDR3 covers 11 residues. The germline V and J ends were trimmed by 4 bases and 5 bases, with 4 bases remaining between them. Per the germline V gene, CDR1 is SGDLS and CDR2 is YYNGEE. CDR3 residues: CASSLHNEQFF. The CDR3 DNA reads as TGTGCCAGCAGCCTACACAATGAGCAGTTCTTC.

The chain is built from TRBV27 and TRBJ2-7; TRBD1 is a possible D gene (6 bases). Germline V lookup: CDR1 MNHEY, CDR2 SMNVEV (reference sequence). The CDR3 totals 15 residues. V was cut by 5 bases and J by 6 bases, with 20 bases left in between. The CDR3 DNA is TGTGCCAGCAGTCACTACAGGGACGGTTCCCCCGAGCAGTACTTC. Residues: CASSHYRDGSPEQYF.

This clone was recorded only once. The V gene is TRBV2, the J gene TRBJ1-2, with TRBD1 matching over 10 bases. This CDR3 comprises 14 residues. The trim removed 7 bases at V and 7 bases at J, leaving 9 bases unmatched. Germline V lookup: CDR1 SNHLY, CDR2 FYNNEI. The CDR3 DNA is TGTGCCAGCACCGACAGGGGGCGGAATCTTGGCTACACCTTC. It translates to CASTDRGRNLGYTF. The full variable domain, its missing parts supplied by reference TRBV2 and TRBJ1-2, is EPEVTQTPSHQVTQMGQEVILRCVPISNHLYFYWYRQILGQKVEFLVSFYNNEISEKSEIFDDQFSVERPDGSNFTLKIRSTKLEDSAMYFCASTDRGRNLGYTFGSGTRLTVV.

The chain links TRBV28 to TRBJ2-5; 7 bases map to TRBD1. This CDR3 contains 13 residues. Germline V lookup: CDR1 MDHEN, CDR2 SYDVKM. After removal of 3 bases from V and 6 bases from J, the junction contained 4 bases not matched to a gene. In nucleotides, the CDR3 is TGTGCCAGCAGTTTGGCAGGGGGAAAGACCCAGTACTTC. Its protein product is CASSLAGGKTQYF.

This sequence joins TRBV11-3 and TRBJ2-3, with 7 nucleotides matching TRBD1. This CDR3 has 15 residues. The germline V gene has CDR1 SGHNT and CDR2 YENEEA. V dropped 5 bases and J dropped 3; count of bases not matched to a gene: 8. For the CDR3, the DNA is TGTGCCAGCAGCCGACAGGGTAGTCGGACAGATACGCAGTATTTT. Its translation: CASSRQGSRTDTQYF.

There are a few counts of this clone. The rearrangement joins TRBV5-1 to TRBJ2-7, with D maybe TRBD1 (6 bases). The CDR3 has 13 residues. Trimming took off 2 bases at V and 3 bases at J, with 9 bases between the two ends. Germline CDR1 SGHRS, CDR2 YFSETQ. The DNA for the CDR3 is TGCGCCAGCAGCTTCGGACAGTACTACGAGCAGTACTTC. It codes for CASSFGQYYEQYF.

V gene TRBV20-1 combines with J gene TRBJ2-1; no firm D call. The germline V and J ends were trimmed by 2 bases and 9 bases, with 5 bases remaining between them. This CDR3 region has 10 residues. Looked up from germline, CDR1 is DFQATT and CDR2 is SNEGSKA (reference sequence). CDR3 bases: TGCAGTGCTAGAAGAGGTGAGCAGTTCTTC. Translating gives CSARRGEQFF.

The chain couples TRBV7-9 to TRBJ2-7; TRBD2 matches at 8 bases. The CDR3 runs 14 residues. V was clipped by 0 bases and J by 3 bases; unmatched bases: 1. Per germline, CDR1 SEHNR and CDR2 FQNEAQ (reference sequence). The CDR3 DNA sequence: TGTGCCAGCAGCTTAGCTAGCGGGAACTACGAGCAGTACTTC. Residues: CASSLASGNYEQYF. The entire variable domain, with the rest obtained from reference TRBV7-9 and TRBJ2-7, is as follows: DTGVSQNPRHKITKRGQNVTFRCDPISEHNRLYWYRQTLGQGPEFLTYFQNEAQLEKSRLLSDRFSAERPKGSFSTLEIQRTEQGDSAMYLCASSLASGNYEQYFGPGTRLTVT.

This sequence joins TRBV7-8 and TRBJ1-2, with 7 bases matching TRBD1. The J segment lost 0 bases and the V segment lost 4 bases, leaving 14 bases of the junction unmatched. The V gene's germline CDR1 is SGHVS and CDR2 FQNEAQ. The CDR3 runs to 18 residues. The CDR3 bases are TGTGCCAGCAGCTCCCGAACGTATAGGACAGGCTCTAACTATGGCTACACCTTC. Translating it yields CASSSRTYRTGSNYGYTF.

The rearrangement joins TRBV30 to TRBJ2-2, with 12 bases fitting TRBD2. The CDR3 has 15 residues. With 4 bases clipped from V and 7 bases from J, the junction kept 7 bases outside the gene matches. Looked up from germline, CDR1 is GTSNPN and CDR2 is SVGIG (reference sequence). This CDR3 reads CAWNRLAGAVGELFF. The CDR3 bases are TGTGCCTGGAATCGACTAGCGGGAGCCGTCGGGGAGCTGTTTTTT.

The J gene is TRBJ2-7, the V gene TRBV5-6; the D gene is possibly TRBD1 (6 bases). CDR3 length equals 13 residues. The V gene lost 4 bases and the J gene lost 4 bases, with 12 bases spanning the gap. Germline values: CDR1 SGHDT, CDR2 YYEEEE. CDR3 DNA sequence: TGTGCCAGCAGCATCTTGAGGGGGTACGAGCAGTACTTC. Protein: CASSILRGYEQYF.

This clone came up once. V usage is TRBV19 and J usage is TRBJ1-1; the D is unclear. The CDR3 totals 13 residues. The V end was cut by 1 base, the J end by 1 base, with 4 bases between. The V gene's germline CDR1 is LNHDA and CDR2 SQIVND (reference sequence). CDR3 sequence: CASSIAKNTEAFF. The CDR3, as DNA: TGTGCCAGTAGTATAGCAAAGAACACTGAAGCTTTCTTT.

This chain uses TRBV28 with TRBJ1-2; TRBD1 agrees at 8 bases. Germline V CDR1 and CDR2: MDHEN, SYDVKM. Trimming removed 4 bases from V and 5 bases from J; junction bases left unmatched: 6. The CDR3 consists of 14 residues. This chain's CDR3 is CASSSLDREYGYTF. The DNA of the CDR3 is TGTGCCAGCAGTTCTTTGGACAGGGAGTATGGCTACACCTTC.

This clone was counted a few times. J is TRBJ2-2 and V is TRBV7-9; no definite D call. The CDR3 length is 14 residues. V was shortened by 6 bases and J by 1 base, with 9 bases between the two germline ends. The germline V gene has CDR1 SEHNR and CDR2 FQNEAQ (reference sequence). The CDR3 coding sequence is TGTGCCAGCAGTCCCACAAGGAACACCGGGGAGCTGTTTTTT. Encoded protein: CASSPTRNTGELFF.

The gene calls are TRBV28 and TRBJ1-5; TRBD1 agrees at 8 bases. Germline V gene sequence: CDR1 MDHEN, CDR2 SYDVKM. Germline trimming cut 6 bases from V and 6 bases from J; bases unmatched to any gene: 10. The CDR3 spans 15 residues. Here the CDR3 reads CASSRTGLSRQPQHF. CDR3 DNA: TGTGCCAGCAGCCGGACAGGGTTATCTCGTCAGCCCCAGCATTTT.

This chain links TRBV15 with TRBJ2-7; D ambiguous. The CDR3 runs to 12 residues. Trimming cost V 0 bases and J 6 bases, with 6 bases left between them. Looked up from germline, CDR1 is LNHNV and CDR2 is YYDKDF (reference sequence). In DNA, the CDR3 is TGTGCCACCAGCAGAGATGACACCGAGCAGTACTTC. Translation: CATSRDDTEQYF.

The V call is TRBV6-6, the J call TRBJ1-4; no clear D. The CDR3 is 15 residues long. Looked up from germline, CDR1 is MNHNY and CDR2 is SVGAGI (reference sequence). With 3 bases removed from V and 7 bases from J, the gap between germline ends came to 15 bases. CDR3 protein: CASSYEGQWGEKLFF. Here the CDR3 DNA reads TGTGCCAGCAGTTATGAGGGCCAGTGGGGTGAAAAACTGTTTTTT.

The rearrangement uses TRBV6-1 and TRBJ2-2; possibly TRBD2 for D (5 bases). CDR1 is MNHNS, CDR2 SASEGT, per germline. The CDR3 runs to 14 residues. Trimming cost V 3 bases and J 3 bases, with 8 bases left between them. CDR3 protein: CASSDGIYTGELFF. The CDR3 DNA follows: TGTGCCAGCAGTGACGGGATTTACACCGGGGAGCTGTTTTTT.

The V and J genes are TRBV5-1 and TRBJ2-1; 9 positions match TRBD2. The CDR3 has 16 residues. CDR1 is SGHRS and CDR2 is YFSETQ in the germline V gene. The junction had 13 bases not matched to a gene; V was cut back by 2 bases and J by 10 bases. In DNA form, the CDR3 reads TGCGCCAGCAGCTTATTTCAGCGGGAGGCCGGGGGGGAGCAGTTCTTC. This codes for CASSLFQREAGGEQFF.

Written as DNA, the CDR3 is TGCGCCAGCAGCTCGGACAGGGTCAACACCGGGGAGCTGTTTTTT. Its translation: CASSSDRVNTGELFF. This chain links TRBV5-1 with TRBJ2-2; 8 nucleotides agree with TRBD1. Germline CDR1 and CDR2: SGHRS and YFSETQ. This CDR3 spans 15 amino acids. J lost 2 bases, V lost 3 bases, and 3 bases had no gene match.

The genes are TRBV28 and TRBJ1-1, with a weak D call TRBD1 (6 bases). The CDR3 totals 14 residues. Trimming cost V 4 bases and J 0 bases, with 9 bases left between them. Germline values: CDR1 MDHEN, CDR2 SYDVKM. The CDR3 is CASSYGGLNTEAFF. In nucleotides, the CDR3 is TGTGCCAGCAGTTACGGGGGGCTGAACACTGAAGCTTTCTTT. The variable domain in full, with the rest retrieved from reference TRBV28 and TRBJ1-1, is DVKVTQSSRYLVKRTGEKVFLECVQDMDHENMFWYRQDPGLGLRLIYFSYDVKMKEKGDIPEGYSVSREKKERFSLILESASTNQTSMYLCASSYGGLNTEAFFGQGTRLTVV.